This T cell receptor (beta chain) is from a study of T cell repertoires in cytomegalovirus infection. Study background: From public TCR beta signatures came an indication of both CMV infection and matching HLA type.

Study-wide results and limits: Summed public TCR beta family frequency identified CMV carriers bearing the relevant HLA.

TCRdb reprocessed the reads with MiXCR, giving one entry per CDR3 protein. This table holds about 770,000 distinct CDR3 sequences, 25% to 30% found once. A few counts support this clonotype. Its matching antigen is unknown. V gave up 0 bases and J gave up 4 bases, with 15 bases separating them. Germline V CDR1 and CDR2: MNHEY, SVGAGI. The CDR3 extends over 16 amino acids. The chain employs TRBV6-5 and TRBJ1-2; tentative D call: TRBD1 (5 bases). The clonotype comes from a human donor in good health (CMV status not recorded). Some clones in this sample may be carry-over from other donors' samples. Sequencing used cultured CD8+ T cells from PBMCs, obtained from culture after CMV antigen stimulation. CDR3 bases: TGTGCCAGCAGTTACTCCCCTACCGGGACGTTCTATGGCTACACCTTC. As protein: CASSYSPTGTFYGYTF.